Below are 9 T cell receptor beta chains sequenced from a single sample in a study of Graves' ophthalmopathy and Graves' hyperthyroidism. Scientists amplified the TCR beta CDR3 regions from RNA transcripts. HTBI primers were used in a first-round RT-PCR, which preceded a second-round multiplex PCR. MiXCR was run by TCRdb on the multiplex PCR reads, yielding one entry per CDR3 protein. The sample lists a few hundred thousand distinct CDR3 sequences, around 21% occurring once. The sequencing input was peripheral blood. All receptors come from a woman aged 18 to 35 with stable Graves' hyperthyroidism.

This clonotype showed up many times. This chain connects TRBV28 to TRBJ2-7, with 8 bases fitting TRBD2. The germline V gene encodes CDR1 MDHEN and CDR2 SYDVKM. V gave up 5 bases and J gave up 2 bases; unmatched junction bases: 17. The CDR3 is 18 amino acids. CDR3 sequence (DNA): TGTGCCAGCAGTCCGTCCCCGGGACTAGGTTCCATGGCCTACGAGCAGTACTTC. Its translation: CASSPSPGLGSMAYEQYF.

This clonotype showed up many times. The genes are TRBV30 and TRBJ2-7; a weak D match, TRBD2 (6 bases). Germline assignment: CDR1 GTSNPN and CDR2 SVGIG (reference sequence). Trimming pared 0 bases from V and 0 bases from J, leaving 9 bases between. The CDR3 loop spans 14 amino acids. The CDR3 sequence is CAWSVGLSSYEQYF. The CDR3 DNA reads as TGTGCCTGGAGTGTAGGACTAAGCTCCTACGAGCAGTACTTC.

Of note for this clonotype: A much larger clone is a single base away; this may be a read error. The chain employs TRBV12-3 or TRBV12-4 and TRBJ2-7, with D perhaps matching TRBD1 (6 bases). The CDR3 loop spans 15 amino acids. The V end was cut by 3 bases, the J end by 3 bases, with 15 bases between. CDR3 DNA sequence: TGTGCCAGCAGTTTGTCAGGGGACGGGATCTACGAGCAGTACTTC. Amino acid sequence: CASSLSGDGIYEQYF.

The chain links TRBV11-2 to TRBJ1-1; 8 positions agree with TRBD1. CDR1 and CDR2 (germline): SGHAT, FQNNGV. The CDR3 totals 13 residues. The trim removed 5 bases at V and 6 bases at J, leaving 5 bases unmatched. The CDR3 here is CASSPWTGPEAFF. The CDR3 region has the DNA TGTGCCAGCAGCCCGTGGACAGGGCCTGAAGCTTTCTTT.

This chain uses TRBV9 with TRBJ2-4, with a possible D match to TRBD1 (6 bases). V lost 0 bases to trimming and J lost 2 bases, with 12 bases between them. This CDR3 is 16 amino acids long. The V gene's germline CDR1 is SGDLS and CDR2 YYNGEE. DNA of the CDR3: TGTGCCAGCAGCGTAGCTCCCCAGGGGCCCAAAAACATTCAGTACTTC. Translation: CASSVAPQGPKNIQYF. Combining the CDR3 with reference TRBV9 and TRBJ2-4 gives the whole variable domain DSGVTQTPKHLITATGQRVTLRCSPRSGDLSVYWYQQSLDQGLQFLIQYYNGEERAKGNILERFSAQQFPDLHSELNLSSLELGDSALYFCASSVAPQGPKNIQYFGAGTRLSVL.

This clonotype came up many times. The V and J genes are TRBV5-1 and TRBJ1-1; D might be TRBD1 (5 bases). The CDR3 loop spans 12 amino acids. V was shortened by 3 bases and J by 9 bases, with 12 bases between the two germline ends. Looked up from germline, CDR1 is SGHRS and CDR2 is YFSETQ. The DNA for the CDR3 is TGCGCCAGCAGCTCGGGGCCCACCAAAGCTTTCTTT. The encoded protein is CASSSGPTKAFF.

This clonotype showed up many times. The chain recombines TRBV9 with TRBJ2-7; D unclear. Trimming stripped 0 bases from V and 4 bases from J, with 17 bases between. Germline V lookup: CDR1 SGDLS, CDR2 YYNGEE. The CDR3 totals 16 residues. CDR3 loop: CASSVAARSIPYEQYF. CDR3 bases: TGTGCCAGCAGCGTAGCGGCGCGGTCCATCCCTTACGAGCAGTACTTC.

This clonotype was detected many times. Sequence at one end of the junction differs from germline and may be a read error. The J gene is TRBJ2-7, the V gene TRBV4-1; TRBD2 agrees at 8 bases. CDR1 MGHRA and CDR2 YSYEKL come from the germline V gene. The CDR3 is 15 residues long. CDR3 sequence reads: CASRQAPGGVDEQYF. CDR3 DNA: TGCGCCAGCAGACAAGCCCCGGGAGGGGTAGACGAGCAGTACTTC.

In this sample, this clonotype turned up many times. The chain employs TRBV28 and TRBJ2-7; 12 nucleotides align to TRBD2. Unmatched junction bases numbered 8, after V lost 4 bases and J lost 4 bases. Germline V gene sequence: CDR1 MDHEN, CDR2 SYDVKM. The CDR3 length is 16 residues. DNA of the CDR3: TGTGCCAGCAGTTCCCAGACTAGCGGGAGTGGATACGAGCAGTACTTC. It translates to CASSSQTSGSGYEQYF.